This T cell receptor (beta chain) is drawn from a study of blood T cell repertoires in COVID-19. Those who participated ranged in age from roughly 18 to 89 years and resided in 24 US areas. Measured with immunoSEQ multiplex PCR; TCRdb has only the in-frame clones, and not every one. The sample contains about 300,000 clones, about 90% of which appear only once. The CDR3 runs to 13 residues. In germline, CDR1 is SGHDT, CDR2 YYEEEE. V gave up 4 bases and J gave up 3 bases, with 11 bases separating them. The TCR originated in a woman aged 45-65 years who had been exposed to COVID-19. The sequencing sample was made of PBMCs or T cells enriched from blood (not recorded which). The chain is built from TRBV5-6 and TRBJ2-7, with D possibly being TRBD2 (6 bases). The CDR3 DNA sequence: TGTGCCAGCAGCCCGAACGGGGGCTACGAGCAGTACTTC. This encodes CASSPNGGYEQYF.